This T cell receptor (beta chain) was recovered during a study of blood T cell repertoires in COVID-19. Measured with immunoSEQ multiplex PCR; TCRdb has only the in-frame clones, and not every one. This sample has 150,000 to 200,000 clones, with more than 85% found just once. The CDR3 extends over 14 amino acids. J was trimmed by 5 bases and V by 5 bases; bases with no gene match: 9. CDR1 and CDR2 from the germline V gene are SGDLS and YYNGEE. Sequenced sample: peripheral blood. The chain links TRBV9 to TRBJ1-1; TRBD1 matches at 7 bases. This TCR derives from a man between 60 and 75 years old with COVID-19, enrolled during active disease. The CDR3 reads CASSELGQLTEAFF. The CDR3 region has the DNA TGTGCCAGCAGTGAATTGGGACAGCTGACTGAAGCTTTCTTT. Using reference TRBV9 and TRBJ1-1 for the parts outside the CDR3, the full variable domain is DSGVTQTPKHLITATGQRVTLRCSPRSGDLSVYWYQQSLDQGLQFLIQYYNGEERAKGNILERFSAQQFPDLHSELNLSSLELGDSALYFCASSELGQLTEAFFGQGTRLTVV.